This T cell receptor beta chain was documented in a study of preoperative IRX-2 immunotherapy in early breast cancer. Repertoires were generated with immunoSEQ multiplex PCR, while TCRdb's copy carries only in-frame clones and drops some. Of about 34,000 clones detected, about 95% appear once; the ten largest clones hold 5% to 7%. V was pared by 4 bases and J by 0 bases, with 2 bases of the junction left unmatched. The CDR3 consists of 14 residues. Germline CDR1 and CDR2: LNHDA and SQIVND (reference sequence). The sample's treatment: preoperative locoregional IRX-2 cytokine immunotherapy. This receptor was taken from a human donor with breast cancer. The specimen was obtained from a patient treated with IRX-2 immunotherapy. This chain links TRBV19 with TRBJ2-5, with 7 bases fitting TRBD1. The CDR3 protein is CASSTDRNQETQYF. CDR3 sequence (DNA): TGTGCCAGTAGTACGGACAGGAACCAAGAGACCCAGTACTTC.